The clone carrying this TCR beta chain was seen many times. Regarding time point: newly diagnosed GD, antithyroid drugs for less than 3 months. PBMC-derived RNA was used for the TCR library. This entry is derived from a study of regulatory T cells in long-lasting Graves disease. As for the study in general: Graves' patients diagnosed newly had used antithyroid drugs under 3 months.

V lost 6 bases, J lost 2 bases, and 9 bases stayed unmatched. CDR3 size: 15 residues. Germline CDR1 reads MDHEN; CDR2 reads SYDVKM. Arm-PCR of CDR3 regions with iRepertoire HTBI primers generated TCR beta libraries. Using its own MiXCR run on the multiplex PCR reads, TCRdb lists one record per CDR3 protein. The repertoire includes around 500,000 distinct CDR3 sequences, around 11% of them detected once, and roughly 9.3% sits in the top ten. The same data also contributed to another study, on T cells in Graves' hyperthyroidism and ophthalmopathy. That study adds: HTBI primers were the set used in a first-round RT-PCR of the TCR CDR3. The majority of expanded thyroid clonotypes above 0.001 also appeared in blood. For ophthalmopathy, model prediction preceded onset by a median approximately 6 months.

The V call is TRBV28, the J call TRBJ2-7; the match to TRBD2 covers 8 bases. The input for sequencing was peripheral blood mononuclear cells (PBMCs), taken at new diagnosis, from a patient treated with antithyroid drugs. This clonotype was sampled from a woman aged 30 to 39 with Graves disease. CDR3 amino acids: CASSRLTGGAYEQYF. As DNA, the CDR3 is TGTGCCAGCAGCCGCCTGACGGGGGGGGCCTACGAGCAGTACTTC. The complete variable domain, with remaining parts taken from reference TRBV28 and TRBJ2-7, reads DVKVTQSSRYLVKRTGEKVFLECVQDMDHENMFWYRQDPGLGLRLIYFSYDVKMKEKGDIPEGYSVSREKKERFSLILESASTNQTSMYLCASSRLTGGAYEQYFGPGTRLTVT.